This entry describes one TCR beta chain. Its antigen is not known. Sequence at one end of the junction differs from germline and may be a read error. CDR3 length: 14 amino acids. From germline, CDR1 is SSHAT and CDR2 FNYEAQ (reference sequence). The data were taken from a study of early T cells in non-severe SARS-CoV-2 infection. Study details: Alpha and beta chains were unpaired, from unsorted whole-blood bulk RNA. Overall study findings and caveats: Matching against VDJdb likely underestimated virus-specific expansions, favoring anti-spike CD8.

Individual cDNA molecules were tagged with unique molecular identifiers. TCRdb itself ran the 5' RACE reads through MiXCR, one entry per CDR3 protein. The table lists tens of thousands of distinct CDR3 sequences, 13% of them singletons. The chain has TRBV7-7 and TRBJ2-7, with D unresolved. Sequencing input: whole blood. This clonotype was sampled from an adult who was a healthcare worker with PCR-confirmed SARS-CoV-2 infection or an uninfected control (not recorded which). CDR3 sequence: CASSLNPGSYEQYF. As DNA, the CDR3 is TGTGCTAGCAGCTTAAATCCAGGAAGCTACGAGCAGTACTTC.